The 2 T cell receptor beta chains below were found in one sample sequenced in a study of early T cells in non-severe SARS-CoV-2 infection (TCRdb year 2021). The method behind the library was 5' RACE. TCRdb names NextSeq 500 as the instrument used. TCRdb handled the public reads itself, with Q25 trimming in fastp and clone calling in MiXCR, and kept productive beta chains. Each record represents a unique CDR3 protein, reported with the most common genes and DNA among its rows. This sample has 55,000 or so distinct CDR3 sequences in its table, and roughly 6.2% of those were observed once. The ten largest clones add up to 3.9% of the sample. What was sequenced was whole blood. Source of these receptors: an adult who was a healthcare worker with PCR-confirmed SARS-CoV-2 infection or an uninfected control (not recorded which).

Ten or more counts support this clonotype. Here the CDR3 DNA reads TGTGCCAGCAGCTACGACAGGGGCGGACAGCCCCAGCATTTT. As protein: CASSYDRGGQPQHF. V gene TRBV5-5 combines with J gene TRBJ1-5; 8 bases are a match to TRBD1. This CDR3 has 14 amino acids. Unmatched junction bases numbered 6, after V lost 3 bases and J lost 7 bases. Per the germline V gene, CDR1 is SGHKS and CDR2 is YYEKEE (reference sequence).

This clonotype appeared a few times. The chain links TRBV11-2 to TRBJ2-1; D unresolved. The CDR3 is made up of 15 amino acids. Germline V gene data show CDR1 as SGHAT and CDR2 as FQNNGV. Trimming left V 5 bases short and J 7 bases short, with 18 bases between. CDR3 protein: CASSPEFLVGNEQFF. The DNA for the CDR3 is TGTGCCAGCAGCCCAGAGTTCCTAGTGGGTAATGAGCAGTTCTTC.